Following are 2 T cell receptor beta chains from one sample sequenced in a study of beta chain features in type 1 diabetes (dated by TCRdb to 2017 to 2018). The library was produced with the immunoSEQ multiplex PCR assay. The entire amount of isolated RNA was reverse transcribed using the High Capacity cDNA Reverse Transcription Kit, so the sequenced TCRB transcripts were expressed ones. TCRdb limited this immuneACCESS table to in-frame rearrangements with V and J called. A share of clones is missing; checked studies link under half to unresolved V genes, and the rest is unexplained. This sample is represented by some 400,000 clones; around 16% of them were singletons. The ten largest clones take up 0.019% of the sample. Material: naive CD4+ T cells from blood. The label giving this sample's cell subset or site can be read as: true naive CD4+ T cells. The receptors shown here come from a woman aged 18-35 years in good health.

DNA of the CDR3: TGTGCCAGCAGCTTCGGGACAGGGGAAGGGGAGACCCAGTACTTC. Its protein product is CASSFGTGEGETQYF. This rearrangement joins TRBV7-6 to TRBJ2-5, with 10 nucleotides matching TRBD1. The CDR3 has 15 residues. Germline assignment: CDR1 SGHVS and CDR2 FNYEAQ. J was trimmed by 5 bases and V by 3 bases; bases with no gene match: 6.

This clone was recorded a few times. The chain has TRBV7-8 and TRBJ2-2; maybe TRBD2 (6 bases). Germline values: CDR1 SGHVS, CDR2 FQNEAQ. The CDR3 loop spans 14 amino acids. V lost 8 bases to trimming and J lost 3 bases, with 13 bases between them. This CDR3 reads CASGRDGHTGELFF. The CDR3 nucleotides read TGTGCCAGCGGGCGGGACGGTCACACCGGGGAGCTGTTTTTT.